The rows below give T cell receptor beta chains drawn from one sample of a study of CD8+CD57+ T cells in acquired aplastic anemia. TCRdb itself ran the reads through MiXCR, one entry per CDR3 protein. The sample holds around 500,000 distinct CDR3 sequences, 25% to 40% seen once. Sample: sorted CD4+, CD8+, or CD8+CD57+ T cells (not recorded which) from PBMCs. The receptors stem from a human donor with aplastic anemia. Each CDR3 is given without its conserved first and last residue. The order of the fields is CDR3 protein, V gene, J gene.

CDR3: ASSLAGQGDAGELF; V: TRBV5-1; J: TRBJ2-2
CDR3: ASSVGVEAEQF; V: TRBV9; J: TRBJ2-1
CDR3: ASTRGHTEAF; V: TRBV4-1; J: TRBJ1-1
CDR3: ATRDSTTNEKLF; V: TRBV15; J: TRBJ1-4
CDR3: ASSPWTGQNTGELF; V: TRBV25-1; J: TRBJ2-2
CDR3: ASSSSTGDQPQH; V: TRBV11-2; J: TRBJ1-5
CDR3: ASQIGNEQF; V: TRBV14; J: TRBJ2-1
CDR3: SARDPRASNEKLF; V: TRBV20-1; J: TRBJ1-4
CDR3: SAWTSAYTNEQF; V: TRBV20-1; J: TRBJ2-1
CDR3: ATSDHRDFSSPLH; V: TRBV24-1; J: TRBJ1-6
CDR3: SVTGTGLDGYT; V: TRBV29-1; J: TRBJ1-2
CDR3: ASSLRQGGGKLF; V: TRBV12-3/TRBV12-4; J: TRBJ1-4
CDR3: ASSSTGGGLGTEAF; V: TRBV27; J: TRBJ1-1
CDR3: ASSITRADAGANVLT; V: TRBV19; J: TRBJ2-6
CDR3: ASRLGTYDWEATQY; V: TRBV3-1; J: TRBJ2-5
CDR3: SATGSAGGGNEQF; V: TRBV20-1; J: TRBJ2-1
CDR3: ASSPSPEAF; V: TRBV9; J: TRBJ1-1
CDR3: SVGTSGSSGELF; V: TRBV29-1; J: TRBJ2-2
CDR3: SARELGTGTVPAEQY; V: TRBV20-1; J: TRBJ2-7
CDR3: ASSLTTGSYNSPLH; V: TRBV28; J: TRBJ1-6
CDR3: ASSSRGVPDTQY; V: TRBV7-9; J: TRBJ2-3
CDR3: ATSEVEDTQY; V: TRBV24-1; J: TRBJ2-3
CDR3: AISLAPGPAYEQY; V: TRBV10-3; J: TRBJ2-7
CDR3: AISDTSGRLQETQY; V: TRBV10-3; J: TRBJ2-5
CDR3: ASNIGGQGNTIY; V: TRBV2; J: TRBJ1-3
CDR3: ASSSTGSQTTGELF; V: TRBV7-7; J: TRBJ2-2
CDR3: ASSRRGIYEQY; V: TRBV7-2; J: TRBJ2-7
CDR3: ASTGMGNQPQH; V: TRBV2; J: TRBJ1-5